This record covers a single T cell receptor (beta chain). Its specificity is unknown. The data belong to a study of sequential checkpoint blockade in melanoma. Background on the study: After both sequences, patients received maintenance nivolumab. TCRβ was sequenced from DNA of some 97 pretreatment tumors. More than 20 patients had tumor biopsies before treatment and at week 13. Overall study results and limits: Tumor T-cell fraction and clonality correlated with PD-L1 and CD8+ counts.

The CDR3 consists of 15 residues. Germline CDR1 LNHDA, CDR2 SQIVND (reference sequence). V shed 6 bases and J shed 10 bases, with 22 bases lying between them. The assay was immunoSEQ multiplex PCR, and TCRdb's table has in-frame clones only and misses some. The data contain approximately 880 clones, 21% of them seen just once; the ten biggest clones take up around an eighth. This sample's treatment: randomized to nivolumab then ipilimumab (arm A) or the reverse (arm B). The chain combines TRBV19 with TRBJ2-1; weak D call: TRBD2 (7 bases). The specimen comprised tumor tissue (inferred from file names), sampled from a patient given nivolumab and ipilimumab in sequence. The source is a human donor with melanoma. The CDR3 is CASSPVGGGQGEQFF. DNA for the CDR3: TGTGCCAGTAGCCCCGTGGGGGGGGGCCAGGGCGAGCAGTTCTTC.